The present TCR beta chain was sequenced within a study of a mutant IDH1 vaccine in newly diagnosed glioma. In the study overall: A roughly 62% male, approximately 38% female split and a mean age of about 44 years characterized treated patients. Earlier care involved radiotherapy, temozolomide, or both, and the majority received both.

General study results and limits: Shifts in the top peripheral T cell clonotypes seemed unrelated to pseudoprogression.

Specified time point: week 35, safety follow-up. Alongside topical imiquimod, each dose of vaccine comprised 300 ug of mutant IDH1 20-mer peptide. Eight vaccinations reached patients in weeks 1, 3, 5, 7, 11, 15, 19 and 23. Generated by immunoSEQ multiplex PCR, the TCRdb table keeps only in-frame clones and is missing some. The sample lists around 32,000 clones, roughly four fifths occurring once. This clone was picked up one time. Its matching antigen is unknown. The CDR3 sequence is 16 residues long. Looked up from germline, CDR1 is SGHDT and CDR2 is YYEEEE. The trim removed 2 bases at V and 0 bases at J, leaving 8 bases unmatched.

The chain uses TRBV5-6 and TRBJ2-7; 7 nucleotides line up with TRBD1. This receptor was taken from a young woman with glioma. The input for sequencing was PBMCs, taken from a glioma patient whose treatment included an IDH1 peptide vaccine. CDR3 sequence: CASSLGRTGLSYEQYF. CDR3 DNA: TGTGCCAGCAGCTTAGGTCGGACAGGCCTCTCCTACGAGCAGTACTTC. The whole variable domain, remainder taken from reference TRBV5-6 and TRBJ2-7, is DAGVTQSPTHLIKTRGQQVTLRCSPKSGHDTVSWYQQALGQGPQFIFQYYEEEERQRGNFPDRFSGHQFPNYSSELNVNALLLGDSALYLCASSLGRTGLSYEQYFGPGTRLTVT.